Included here is one TCR beta chain sequence, with context. CDR1 and CDR2 from the germline V gene are SQVTM and ANQGSEA. This CDR3 spans 14 amino acids. Losses at the gene ends were 3 bases for V and 0 bases for J; bases not matched to a gene: 5. The sample comes from a study of cytotoxic CD8 clonotypes in ibrutinib-treated CLL. This table comes from immunoSEQ multiplex PCR, and its TCRdb copy is limited to in-frame clones, with some not included. The sample comprises roughly 250,000 clones, roughly 74% of which are singletons, and over 15% rests with the top ten. The rearrangement joins TRBV29-1 to TRBJ2-7, with 7 bases fitting TRBD1. This material consisted of PBMCs, taken after 24 months of ibrutinib treatment. The sequence derives from a human donor with chronic lymphocytic leukemia. CDR3 residues: CSVDLRGPSYEQYF. CDR3 nucleotides: TGCAGCGTTGATTTAAGGGGGCCCTCCTACGAGCAGTACTTC.